These 7 T cell receptor beta chains were all obtained from the same sample, sequenced in a study of cytomegalovirus exposure and HLA in healthy donors. Vbeta (60) and Jbeta (13) primers were used in the PCR. The table came from immunoSEQ multiplex PCR; TCRdb's copy has only in-frame clones and leaves some out. The table shows about 170,000 clones, with 85% occurring only once. The material sequenced was PBMCs. The receptor source for this set is a boy aged 2 to 10 in good health and CMV-seronegative.

The chain uses TRBV7-9 and TRBJ1-3; a weak D match, TRBD1 (5 bases). This CDR3 is built from 16 residues. Germline loops: CDR1 SEHNR, CDR2 FQNEAQ (reference sequence). Trimming took 1 base from V and 0 from J, leaving 10 bases between them. CDR3 protein: CASSLVGRDSGNTIYF. The CDR3 bases are TGTGCCAGCAGCTTAGTCGGCAGGGACTCTGGAAACACCATATATTTT.

Only a few counts were recorded for this clone. The chain joins TRBV5-4 to TRBJ1-1; D is ambiguous. Germline CDR1 and CDR2: SGHNT and YYREEE (reference sequence). V lost 0 bases, J lost 2 bases, and 8 bases lay in between. The CDR3 consists of 14 residues. In DNA form, the CDR3 reads TGTGCCAGCAGCTTGGCCGCAGAAAACACTGAAGCTTTCTTT. This sequence encodes CASSLAAENTEAFF.

The genes are TRBV19 and TRBJ1-4; unclear D gene. The CDR3 totals 14 residues. Germline V gene sequence: CDR1 LNHDA, CDR2 SQIVND (reference sequence). Trimming stripped 3 bases from V and 1 base from J, with 6 bases between. DNA for the CDR3: TGTGCCAGTAGTATGGAGGAAACTAATGAAAAACTGTTTTTT. Its translation: CASSMEETNEKLFF.

This clone is a singleton in its sample. The same CDR3 can be traced to other DNA sequences in this sample. The rearrangement links TRBV4-1 to TRBJ2-2; 14 positions match TRBD2. Germline CDR1 and CDR2: MGHRA and YSYEKL. With 1 base clipped from V and 5 bases from J, the junction kept 6 bases outside the gene matches. This CDR3 region has 18 residues. This chain's CDR3 is CASSQGGLAGVGTGELFF. CDR3 nucleotides: TGCGCCAGCAGCCAAGGGGGACTAGCGGGAGTCGGAACCGGGGAGCTGTTTTTT.

This rearrangement joins TRBV10-3 to TRBJ2-2, with D unclear. Trimming left V 0 bases short and J 4 bases short, with 12 bases between. This CDR3 contains 16 residues. Germline V CDR1 and CDR2: ENHRY, SYGVKD. Here the CDR3 DNA reads TGTGCCATCAGTGAGTCTAACGAGATACCCACCGGGGAGCTGTTTTTT. Protein product: CAISESNEIPTGELFF.

The chain has TRBV30 and TRBJ2-1; 8 bases are a match to TRBD1. J was trimmed by 4 bases and V by 6 bases; bases with no gene match: 5. The CDR3 consists of 13 residues. Germline CDR1 and CDR2: GTSNPN and SVGIG (reference sequence). As DNA, the CDR3 is TGTGCCTGCGACAGGGGAGCGTACAATGAGCAGTTCTTC. It specifies CACDRGAYNEQFF.

The chain joins TRBV14 to TRBJ2-7, with 7 bases identical to TRBD2. The CDR3 covers 13 residues. V lost 4 bases, J lost 5 bases, and 5 bases stayed unmatched. Germline CDR1 and CDR2: SGHDN and FVKESK. CDR3 bases: TGTGCCAGCAGCCTTACTAGCGACAACGAGCAGTACTTC. The encoded protein is CASSLTSDNEQYF.